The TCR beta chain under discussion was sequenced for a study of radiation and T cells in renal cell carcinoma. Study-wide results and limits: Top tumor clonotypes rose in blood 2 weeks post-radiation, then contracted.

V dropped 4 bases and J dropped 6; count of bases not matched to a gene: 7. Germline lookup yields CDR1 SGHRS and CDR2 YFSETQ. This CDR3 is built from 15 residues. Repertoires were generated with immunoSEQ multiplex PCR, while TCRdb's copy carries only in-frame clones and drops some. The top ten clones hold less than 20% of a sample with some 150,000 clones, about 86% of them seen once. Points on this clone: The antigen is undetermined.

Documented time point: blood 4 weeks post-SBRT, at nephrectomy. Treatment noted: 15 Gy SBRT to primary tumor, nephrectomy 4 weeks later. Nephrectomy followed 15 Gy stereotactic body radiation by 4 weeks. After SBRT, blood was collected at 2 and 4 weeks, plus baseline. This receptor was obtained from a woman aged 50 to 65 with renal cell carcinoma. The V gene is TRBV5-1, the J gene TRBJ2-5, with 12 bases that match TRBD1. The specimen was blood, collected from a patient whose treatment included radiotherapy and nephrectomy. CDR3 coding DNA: TGCGCCAGCAGCGACGGGACAGGGGGCGGGAAGACCCAGTACTTC. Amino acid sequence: CASSDGTGGGKTQYF.